A single sample is the source of the 29 T cell receptor beta chains below, sequenced in a study of shared clonotypes between healthy human individuals. TCRdb's copy holds only in-frame clones and misses some; the assay was immunoSEQ multiplex PCR. The repertoire holds around 2,000,000 clones, with just under 95% as singletons. CD45RO-negative CD8 cells positively selected for CCR7 made up the naive population, which excluded terminally differentiated effector memory CD45RA+ cells. The specimen was naive CD8+ T cells sorted from blood. Receptors originate from a man younger than 30 in good health.

On this clone itself: Other DNA sequences in this sample translate to the same CDR3. The rearrangement uses TRBV4-1 and TRBJ1-6; D unclear. From germline, CDR1 is MGHRA and CDR2 YSYEKL. The CDR3 loop spans 15 amino acids. V was shortened by 0 bases and J by 0 bases, with 3 bases between the two germline ends. CDR3 bases: TGCGCCAGCAGCCAAGAGTCCTCCTATAATTCACCCCTCCACTTT. Translated: CASSQESSYNSPLHF.

The J gene is TRBJ2-1, the V gene TRBV9; D might be TRBD1 or TRBD2, each matching 5 bases. The CDR3 has 15 residues. Germline-derived CDR1 and CDR2 are SGDLS and YYNGEE. Trimming took off 5 bases at V and 0 bases at J, with 12 bases between the two ends. CDR3 residues: CASSDEGRSYNEQFF. Here the CDR3 DNA reads TGTGCCAGCAGTGACGAGGGGCGCTCCTACAATGAGCAGTTCTTC. Based on the CDR3 plus reference TRBV9 and TRBJ2-1, the full variable domain is DSGVTQTPKHLITATGQRVTLRCSPRSGDLSVYWYQQSLDQGLQFLIQYYNGEERAKGNILERFSAQQFPDLHSELNLSSLELGDSALYFCASSDEGRSYNEQFFGPGTRLTVL.

The J gene is TRBJ1-6, the V gene TRBV4-1, with TRBD1 matching over 7 bases. This CDR3 region has 20 residues. The germline V gene has CDR1 MGHRA and CDR2 YSYEKL. The ends lost 4 bases at V and 0 bases at J; junction bases unmatched: 15. The CDR3 spells CASSPPRGGEQSSYNSPLHF. The CDR3, as DNA: TGCGCCAGCAGCCCTCCCCGAGGGGGCGAACAGAGCTCCTATAATTCACCCCTCCACTTT.

This chain joins TRBV6-1 and TRBJ2-3; 10 bases line up with TRBD1. The CDR3 covers 13 residues. The ends lost 11 bases at V and 5 bases at J; junction bases unmatched: 7. Germline V gene data show CDR1 as MNHNS and CDR2 as SASEGT. In DNA form, the CDR3 reads TGTGCCGGAGGAGGGACAGGGGAAGATACGCAGTATTTT. Its protein is CAGGGTGEDTQYF.

This sequence joins TRBV7-9 and TRBJ2-7; D remains ambiguous. V was pared by 6 bases and J by 5 bases, with 11 bases between. Germline loops: CDR1 SEHNR, CDR2 FQNEAQ (reference sequence). The CDR3 length is 12 residues. CDR3 region: CASRTALHEQYF. Here the CDR3 DNA reads TGTGCCAGCAGGACTGCCCTCCACGAGCAGTACTTC.

The V gene is TRBV6-5, the J gene TRBJ2-7; D is possibly TRBD1 (8 bases). With 4 bases removed from V and 2 bases from J, the gap between germline ends came to 15 bases. Germline values: CDR1 MNHEY, CDR2 SVGAGI. The CDR3 totals 15 residues. In DNA, the CDR3 is TGTGCCAGCAGTTTCCAACAGGGGGGGGCCTACGAGCAGTACTTC. Protein sequence: CASSFQQGGAYEQYF.

The chain links TRBV27 to TRBJ2-7, with 10 bases that match TRBD2. V was clipped by 5 bases and J by 2 bases; unmatched bases: 6. This CDR3 is built from 15 residues. From germline, CDR1 is MNHEY and CDR2 SMNVEV (reference sequence). The DNA of the CDR3 is TGTGCCAGCAGTGTTACTAGCGGGACGACCTACGAGCAGTACTTC. Its protein is CASSVTSGTTYEQYF.

V is TRBV4-1 and J is TRBJ1-2; 8 bases align to TRBD1. With V trimmed by 1 base and J by 4 bases, 5 bases remained unmatched. CDR1 is MGHRA, CDR2 YSYEKL, per germline. The CDR3 loop spans 15 amino acids. Written as DNA, the CDR3 is TGCGCCAGCAGCCAAGCCGGACAGGGCGCCTATGGCTACACCTTC. This codes for CASSQAGQGAYGYTF.

The chain recombines TRBV13 with TRBJ2-1, with 7 nucleotides matching TRBD2. CDR3 length: 15 amino acids. Per germline, CDR1 PRHDT and CDR2 FYEKMQ (reference sequence). V gave up 5 bases and J gave up 6 bases; unmatched junction bases: 10. CDR3 region: CASSPRGSRFNEQFF. DNA for the CDR3: TGTGCCAGCAGCCCGCGGGGGAGCCGGTTCAATGAGCAGTTCTTC.

The J gene is TRBJ2-3, the V gene TRBV5-8, with 13 bases aligning to TRBD2. The CDR3 runs 19 residues. The J segment lost 5 bases and the V segment lost 4 bases, leaving 16 bases of the junction unmatched. Germline V gene sequence: CDR1 SGHTS, CDR2 YDEGEE. CDR3 sequence: CASSPLGTSGDNRIDTQYF. CDR3 bases: TGTGCCAGCAGCCCACTCGGGACTAGCGGGGACAATCGTATAGATACGCAGTATTTT.

This clone was seen a few times. The rearrangement links TRBV9 to TRBJ2-7; 8 bases are a match to TRBD2. The germline V gene has CDR1 SGDLS and CDR2 YYNGEE. The ends lost 0 bases at V and 7 bases at J; junction bases unmatched: 6. The CDR3 contains 14 residues. CDR3 in DNA: TGTGCCAGCAGCGTAGTGCCCGGGAGGGCGGAGCAGTACTTC. Encoded protein: CASSVVPGRAEQYF.

The V gene is TRBV5-4, the J gene TRBJ2-5; D unclear. The germline gives CDR1 SGHNT, CDR2 YYREEE (reference sequence). This CDR3 has 14 residues. V was clipped by 4 bases and J by 5 bases, with 15 bases between them. CDR3 DNA: TGTGCCAGCAGCCGCCCCGGTTATACGGAGACCCAGTACTTC. Protein product: CASSRPGYTETQYF.

This clone was detected once. Different DNA sequences within this sample yield the same CDR3. The chain uses TRBV6-5 and TRBJ2-7; D not resolved. The CDR3 spans 12 residues. V gave up 4 bases and J gave up 4 bases, with 8 bases separating them. The germline V gene has CDR1 MNHEY and CDR2 SVGAGI. CDR3 protein: CASSSDSYEQYF. In nucleotides, the CDR3 is TGTGCCAGCAGTTCAGACTCTTACGAGCAGTACTTC.

Of note for this clone: One end of the junction varies from germline; a read error may be responsible. The gene calls are TRBV7-7 and TRBJ2-5; D remains unclear. CDR3 size: 13 residues. CDR1 is SSHAT and CDR2 is FNYEAQ in the germline V gene (reference sequence). For the CDR3, the DNA is TGTGCTAGCAGCTTAGTAGGGCAAGAGACCCAGTACTTC. Its protein is CASSLVGQETQYF.

Regarding this clone: The junction and the germline gene differ at one end; a read error may be behind it. This chain joins TRBV7-7 and TRBJ1-5, with D possibly being TRBD1 (5 bases). CDR1 is SSHAT and CDR2 is FNYEAQ in the germline V gene (reference sequence). The CDR3 extends over 18 amino acids. CDR3 residues: CASSLASSSSGAVEPQHF. CDR3 nucleotides: TGTGCTAGCAGCTTAGCGTCATCCTCGTCCGGGGCCGTAGAGCCCCAGCATTTT.

This sequence joins TRBV30 and TRBJ1-2; no firm D call. The CDR3 has 12 residues. From germline, CDR1 is GTSNPN and CDR2 SVGIG (reference sequence). V lost 8 bases to trimming and J lost 4 bases, with 14 bases between them. DNA for the CDR3: TGTGCCGGCAACAGTTACCTCTATGGCTACACCTTC. This translates into CAGNSYLYGYTF.

The V call is TRBV9, the J call TRBJ2-5; 9 nucleotides agree with TRBD1. The V and J ends lost 0 bases and 4 bases, in that order; junction bases with no gene match: 10. This CDR3 comprises 17 residues. The V gene's germline CDR1 is SGDLS and CDR2 YYNGEE. The CDR3 coding sequence is TGTGCCAGCAGCGTAGGGGTCCTGGGACAGGGAGGAGAGACCCAGTACTTC. Translation: CASSVGVLGQGGETQYF.

This chain connects TRBV19 to TRBJ2-7; TRBD2 agrees at 7 bases. The CDR3 has 16 residues. After removal of 5 bases from V and 4 bases from J, the junction contained 14 bases not matched to a gene. Germline loops: CDR1 LNHDA, CDR2 SQIVND (reference sequence). The CDR3 sequence: CASSSPGVGGPYEQYF. CDR3 nucleotide sequence: TGTGCCAGTAGTTCCCCGGGAGTGGGAGGGCCGTACGAGCAGTACTTC.

The chain employs TRBV4-1 and TRBJ1-1; D uncertain. The CDR3 contains 14 residues. Germline CDR1 and CDR2: MGHRA and YSYEKL. V gave up 0 bases and J gave up 1 base, with 6 bases separating them. The CDR3 protein is CASSQDQKNTEAFF. The DNA for the CDR3 is TGCGCCAGCAGCCAAGACCAGAAGAACACTGAAGCTTTCTTT.

V is TRBV9 and J is TRBJ1-2, with D perhaps matching TRBD1 (5 bases). Trimming left V 0 bases short and J 8 bases short, with 14 bases between. This CDR3 has 14 amino acids. Per germline, CDR1 SGDLS and CDR2 YYNGEE. This CDR3 reads CASSVGGLEGGYTF. The CDR3 DNA reads as TGTGCCAGCAGCGTAGGGGGACTGGAGGGAGGCTACACCTTC.

In DNA, the CDR3 is TGTGCCAGCAGCGTGACTATGCCGGAGACCCAGTACTTC. Its translation is CASSVTMPETQYF. The chain employs TRBV5-6 and TRBJ2-5, with a possible D match to TRBD2 (5 bases). V was clipped by 4 bases and J by 5 bases, with 12 bases between them. Germline V gives CDR1 SGHDT, CDR2 YYEEEE. There are 13 residues in the CDR3. The full variable domain, rest sourced from reference TRBV5-6 and TRBJ2-5, is DAGVTQSPTHLIKTRGQQVTLRCSPKSGHDTVSWYQQALGQGPQFIFQYYEEEERQRGNFPDRFSGHQFPNYSSELNVNALLLGDSALYLCASSVTMPETQYFGPGTRLLVL.

This clone was recorded only once. This chain links TRBV7-8 with TRBJ1-5; D is undetermined. Germline V gene lookup returns CDR1 SGHVS and CDR2 FQNEAQ. The CDR3 spans 19 residues. Trimming shortened V by 3 bases and J by 3 bases, and 24 bases separated the two germline ends. CDR3 coding DNA: TGTGCCAGCAGCTTCACTTTCATCCGACACGAAGGAAACAATCAGCCCCAGCATTTT. It encodes CASSFTFIRHEGNNQPQHF.

In regard to this clone: In the same sample, other DNA sequences code for this CDR3. The genes are TRBV5-6 and TRBJ2-7, with TRBD1 as a possible D gene (6 bases). Germline CDR1 reads SGHDT; CDR2 reads YYEEEE. The CDR3 extends over 11 amino acids. Trimming cost V 4 bases and J 7 bases, with 9 bases left between them. The CDR3 DNA sequence: TGTGCCAGCAGCCTAGGGGGAGAGCAGTACTTC. Its translation: CASSLGGEQYF.

The chain carries TRBV27 and TRBJ2-2; the D gene is possibly TRBD1 (5 bases). Trimming removed 4 bases at V and 5 bases at J, with 14 bases between. The CDR3 consists of 15 residues. From germline, CDR1 is MNHEY and CDR2 SMNVEV (reference sequence). CDR3 nucleotides: TGTGCCAGCAGTTGGGTTGGGGCTGGGACCGGGGAGCTGTTTTTT. Amino acids: CASSWVGAGTGELFF.

The rearrangement uses TRBV19 and TRBJ2-3, with D perhaps TRBD2 (5 bases). V was cut by 10 bases and J by 5 bases, with 13 bases left in between. Germline values: CDR1 LNHDA, CDR2 SQIVND (reference sequence). This CDR3 comprises 12 residues. The CDR3 bases are TGTGCCATCGGACTTGTAGGAGATACGCAGTATTTT. This encodes CAIGLVGDTQYF.

Concerning this clone itself: This specimen includes other DNA sequences encoding the same CDR3. The gene calls are TRBV11-2 and TRBJ2-7; D may be TRBD1 or TRBD2 (6 bases each). The CDR3 is 15 amino acids. CDR1 is SGHAT, CDR2 FQNNGV, per germline. Deletions cut 0 bases from V and 2 bases from J, with 11 bases between. CDR3 bases: TGTGCCAGCAGCTTAGATCCCGGGGGCCCCTACGAGCAGTACTTC. Its protein product is CASSLDPGGPYEQYF. Full variable domain (rest looked up from reference TRBV11-2 and TRBJ2-7): EAGVAQSPRYKIIEKRQSVAFWCNPISGHATLYWYQQILGQGPKLLIQFQNNGVVDDSQLPKDRFSAERLKGVDSTLKIQPAKLEDSAVYLCASSLDPGGPYEQYFGPGTRLTVT.

The CDR3 loop reads CASSLEVEGDEQFF. As DNA, the CDR3 is TGTGCCAGCAGCTTAGAGGTCGAAGGCGATGAGCAGTTCTTC. V usage is TRBV7-6 and J usage is TRBJ2-1; no clear D gene. Trimming took 1 base from V and 8 from J, leaving 12 bases between them. CDR1 SGHVS and CDR2 FNYEAQ come from the germline V gene. The CDR3 is 14 residues long.

This chain joins TRBV30 and TRBJ2-7; the match to TRBD1 covers 10 bases. Germline V gene data show CDR1 as GTSNPN and CDR2 as SVGIG (reference sequence). V dropped 5 bases and J dropped 3; count of bases not matched to a gene: 1. CDR3 length equals 12 residues. The CDR3 loop is CAWGTGDYEQYF. CDR3 nucleotides: TGTGCCTGGGGGACAGGGGACTACGAGCAGTACTTC. Full variable domain (missing parts from reference TRBV30 and TRBJ2-7): SQTIHQWPATLVQPVGSPLSLECTVEGTSNPNLYWYRQAAGRGLQLLFYSVGIGQISSEVPQNLSASRPQDRQFILSSKKLLLSDSGFYLCAWGTGDYEQYFGPGTRLTVT.

Turning to this clone: Other DNA sequences in the sample encode the same CDR3. V gene TRBV11-2 combines with J gene TRBJ2-5; D possibly uses TRBD1 or TRBD2 (5 bases each). With 3 bases removed from V and 3 bases from J, the gap between germline ends came to 5 bases. The CDR3 spans 12 residues. Germline CDR1 is SGHAT and CDR2 is FQNNGV. The CDR3 region is CASSLGEETQYF. The CDR3 DNA follows: TGTGCCAGCAGCTTGGGGGAAGAGACCCAGTACTTC.